A selection of T cell receptor beta chains follows, all from one sample in a study of T cells in Graves' hyperthyroidism and ophthalmopathy. TCRdb passed the multiplex PCR reads through MiXCR, listing each CDR3 protein once. The sample yields 700,000 or so distinct CDR3 sequences, 16% seen once. The material sequenced was blood. These receptors were taken from a young man with Graves' hyperthyroidism. Each CDR3 is given with its conserved first and last residue. Each record gives: V gene, J gene, clone size, D gene, CDR3 protein, CDR3 DNA. The D gene is left open where the match is weak. Clone size is stated in some rows and not others, as once, few, many or a class when expanded.

TRBV9	TRBJ1-2	-	-	CASSVDQVGGYTF	TGTGCCAGCAGCGTAGACCAGGTCGGAGGCTACACCTTC
TRBV20-1	TRBJ2-5	-	-	CSARETSGETQYF	TGCAGTGCTAGAGAAACTAGTGGAGAGACCCAGTACTTC
TRBV2	TRBJ2-1	many	-	CASSVRSSYNEQFF	TGTGCCAGCAGTGTCCGGAGCTCCTACAATGAGCAGTTCTTC
TRBV7-9	TRBJ1-6	-	-	CASSSQGNSPLHF	TGTGCCAGCAGCTCCCAGGGTAATTCACCCCTCCACTTT
TRBV11-2	TRBJ2-7	many	-	CASSRGRDTTYEQYF	TGTGCCAGCAGCCGGGGCCGGGACACTACCTACGAGCAGTACTTC
TRBV7-2	TRBJ2-1	-	-	CASSLASGQFKEQFF	TGTGCCAGCAGCTTAGCGAGTGGTCAGTTTAAAGAGCAGTTCTTC
TRBV11-1	TRBJ2-5	many	-	CASSFHLRETQYF	TGTGCCAGCAGCTTCCATCTACGGGAGACCCAGTACTTC
TRBV2	TRBJ2-5	many	TRBD2	CASSSSGRRETQYF	TGTGCCAGCAGTAGTAGCGGGAGGAGGGAGACCCAGTACTTC
TRBV12-3/TRBV12-4	TRBJ2-1	-	-	CASSQARDLSEQFF	TGTGCCAGCAGTCAAGCCAGGGACTTAAGTGAGCAGTTCTTC
TRBV7-9	TRBJ2-7	-	TRBD2	CASSLRTSGSFHEQYF	TGTGCCAGCAGCTTAAGGACTAGCGGGAGTTTCCACGAGCAGTACTTC
TRBV7-2	TRBJ2-5	-	TRBD1	CASSQKTGFGETQYF	TGTGCCAGCAGCCAAAAGACAGGGTTTGGAGAGACCCAGTACTTC
TRBV2	TRBJ2-3	many	TRBD1	CASSEKDRGADTQYF	TGTGCCAGCAGTGAAAAAGACAGGGGCGCAGATACGCAGTATTTT
TRBV7-9	TRBJ2-1	few	-	CASSLVGGARGEQFF	TGTGCCAGCAGCTTAGTCGGAGGGGCGAGAGGAGAGCAGTTCTTC
TRBV5-6	TRBJ1-1	many	-	CASSLGQITEAFF	TGTGCCAGCAGCTTAGGACAAATAACTGAAGCTTTCTTT
TRBV28	TRBJ2-1	many	TRBD2	CASTFRGTSGRNEQFF	TGTGCCAGCACCTTTAGGGGGACTAGCGGGAGGAATGAGCAGTTCTTC
TRBV28	TRBJ2-7	few	-	CASSLRRTQGGEQYF	TGTGCCAGCAGTTTGCGGCGGACCCAGGGGGGCGAGCAGTACTTC
TRBV19	TRBJ2-2	few	-	CASSAREGVRNTGELFF	TGTGCCAGTAGTGCCCGCGAGGGGGTGAGGAACACCGGGGAGCTGTTTTTT
TRBV20-1	TRBJ2-2	few	-	CSARDGGTNTGELFF	TGCAGTGCTAGAGATGGAGGGACGAACACCGGGGAGCTGTTTTTT
TRBV28	TRBJ2-1	many	TRBD1	CASSRSRGNEQFF	TGTGCCAGCAGTCGATCCAGGGGGAATGAGCAGTTCTTC
TRBV4-2	TRBJ2-5	few	TRBD2	CASSRGTSGKWETQYF	TGTGCCAGCAGCCGCGGGACTAGCGGGAAGTGGGAGACCCAGTACTTC
TRBV10-2	TRBJ2-7	many	TRBD1	CASSGRDRGPQQYF	TGCGCCAGCAGTGGCCGGGACAGGGGTCCGCAGCAGTACTTC
TRBV12-3/TRBV12-4	TRBJ2-7	few	-	CASRSRDSYEQYF	TGTGCCAGCAGGTCGCGGGACTCCTACGAGCAGTACTTC
TRBV18	TRBJ2-7	-	TRBD1	CASSPPGQGAGEQYF	TGTGCCAGCTCACCACCGGGACAGGGGGCTGGCGAGCAGTACTTC
TRBV5-8	TRBJ1-5	-	TRBD1	CASSSGDRGGQPQHF	TGTGCCAGCAGCTCAGGAGACAGGGGTGGTCAGCCCCAGCATTTT
TRBV2	TRBJ1-5	many	-	CASSDTYRNQPQHF	TGTGCCAGCAGTGACACGTACCGGAATCAGCCCCAGCATTTT
TRBV20-1	TRBJ1-5	many	-	CSAVPLYANQPQHF	TGCAGTGCTGTCCCCCTCTACGCGAATCAGCCCCAGCATTTT
TRBV28	TRBJ2-1	many	TRBD2	CASSFPSRLAGGTRGNEQFF	TGTGCCAGCAGTTTCCCCTCTCGACTAGCGGGAGGGACTAGAGGCAATGAGCAGTTCTTC